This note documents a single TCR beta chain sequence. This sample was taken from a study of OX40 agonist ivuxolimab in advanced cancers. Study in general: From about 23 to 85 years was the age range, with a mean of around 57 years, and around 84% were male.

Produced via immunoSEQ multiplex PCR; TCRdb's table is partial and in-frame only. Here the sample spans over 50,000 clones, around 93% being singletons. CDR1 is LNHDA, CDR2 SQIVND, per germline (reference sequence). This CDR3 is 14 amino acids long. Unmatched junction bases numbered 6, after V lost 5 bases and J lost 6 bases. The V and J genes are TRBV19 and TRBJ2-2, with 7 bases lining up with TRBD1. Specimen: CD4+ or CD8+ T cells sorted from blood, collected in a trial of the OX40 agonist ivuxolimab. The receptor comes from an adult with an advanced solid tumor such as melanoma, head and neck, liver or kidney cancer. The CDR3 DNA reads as TGTGCCAGTAGTCGGAAAACAGGGGCCGGGGAGCTGTTTTTT. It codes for CASSRKTGAGELFF.